This T cell receptor (beta chain) derives from a study of CDR3 diversity in severe acne. TCRdb processed the PCR reads anew with MiXCR; each CDR3 protein has one entry. Of some 84,000 distinct CDR3 sequences in the sample, roughly 52% were seen once. CDR3 size: 16 residues. V lost 4 bases and J 2 bases, leaving 13 bases between the germline ends. Germline CDR1 KGHDR, CDR2 SFDVKD. This chain links TRBV24-1 with TRBJ1-4; possible D gene TRBD1, 6 bases. This sequence was found in a male donor in good health, serving as a control. The sequencing input was blood. The CDR3 bases are TGTGCCACCAGTGACCCCACAGGGCCCACTAATGAAAAACTGTTTTTT. It codes for CATSDPTGPTNEKLFF.